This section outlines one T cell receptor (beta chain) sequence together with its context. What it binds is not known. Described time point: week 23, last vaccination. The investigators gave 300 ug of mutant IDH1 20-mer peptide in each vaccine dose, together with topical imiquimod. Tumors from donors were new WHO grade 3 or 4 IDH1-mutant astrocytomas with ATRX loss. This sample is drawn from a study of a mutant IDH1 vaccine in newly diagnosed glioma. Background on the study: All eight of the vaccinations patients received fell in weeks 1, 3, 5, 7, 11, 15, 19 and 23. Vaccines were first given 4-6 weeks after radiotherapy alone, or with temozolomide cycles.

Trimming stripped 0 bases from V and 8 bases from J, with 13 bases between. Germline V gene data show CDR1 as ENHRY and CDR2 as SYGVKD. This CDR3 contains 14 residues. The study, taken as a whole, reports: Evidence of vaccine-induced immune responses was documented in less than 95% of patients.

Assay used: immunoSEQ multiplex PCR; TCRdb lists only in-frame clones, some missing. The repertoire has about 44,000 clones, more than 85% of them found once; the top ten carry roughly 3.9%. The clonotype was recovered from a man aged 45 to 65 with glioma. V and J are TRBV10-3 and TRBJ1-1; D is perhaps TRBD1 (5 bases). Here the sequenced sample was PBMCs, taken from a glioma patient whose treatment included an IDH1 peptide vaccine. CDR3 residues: CAISESVGPGEAFF. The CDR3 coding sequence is TGTGCCATCAGTGAGTCGGTGGGGCCGGGCGAAGCTTTCTTT.